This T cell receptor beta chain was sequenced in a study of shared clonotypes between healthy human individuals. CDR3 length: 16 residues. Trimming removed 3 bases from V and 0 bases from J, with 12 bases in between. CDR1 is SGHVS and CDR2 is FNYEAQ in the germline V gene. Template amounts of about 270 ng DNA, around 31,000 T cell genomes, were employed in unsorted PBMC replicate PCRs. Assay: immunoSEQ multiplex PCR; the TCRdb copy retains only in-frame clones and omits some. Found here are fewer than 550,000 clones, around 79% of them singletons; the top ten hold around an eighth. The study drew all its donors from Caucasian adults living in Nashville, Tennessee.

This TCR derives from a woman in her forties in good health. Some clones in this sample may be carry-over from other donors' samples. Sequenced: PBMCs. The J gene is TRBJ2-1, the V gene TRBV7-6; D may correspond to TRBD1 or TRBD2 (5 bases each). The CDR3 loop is CASSLGSDSSYNEQFF. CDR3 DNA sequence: TGTGCCAGCAGCTTGGGGAGCGACAGCTCCTACAATGAGCAGTTCTTC.